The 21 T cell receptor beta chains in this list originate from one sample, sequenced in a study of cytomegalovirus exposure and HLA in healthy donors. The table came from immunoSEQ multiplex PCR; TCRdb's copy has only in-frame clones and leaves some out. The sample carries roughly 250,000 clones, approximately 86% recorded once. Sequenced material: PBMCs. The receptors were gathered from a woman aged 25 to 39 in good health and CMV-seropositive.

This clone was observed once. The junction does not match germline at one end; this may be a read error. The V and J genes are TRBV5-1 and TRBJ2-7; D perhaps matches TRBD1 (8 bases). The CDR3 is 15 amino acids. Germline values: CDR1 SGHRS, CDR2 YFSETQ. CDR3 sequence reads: CASSLAPTDRGGRDF. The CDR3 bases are TGCGCCAGCAGCTTGGCCCCAACCGACAGGGGAGGGAGGGACTTC. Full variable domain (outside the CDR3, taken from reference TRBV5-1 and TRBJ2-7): KAGVTQTPRYLIKTRGQQVTLSCSPISGHRSVSWYQQTPGQGLQFLFEYFSETQRNKGNFPGRFSGRQFSNSRSEMNVSTLELGDSALYLCASSLAPTDRGGRDFGPGTRLTVT.

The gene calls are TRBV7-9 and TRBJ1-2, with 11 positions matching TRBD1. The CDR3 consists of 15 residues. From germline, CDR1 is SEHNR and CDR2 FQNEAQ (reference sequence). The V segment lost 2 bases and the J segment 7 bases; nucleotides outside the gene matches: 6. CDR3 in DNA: TGTGCCAGCAGCTTACCAGGACAGGGGGCCGGTGGCTACACCTTC. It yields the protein CASSLPGQGAGGYTF.

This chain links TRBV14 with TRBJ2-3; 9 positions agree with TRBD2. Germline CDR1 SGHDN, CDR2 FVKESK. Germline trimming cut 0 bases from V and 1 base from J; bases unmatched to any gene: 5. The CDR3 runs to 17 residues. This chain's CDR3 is CASSQDLTSGRTDTQYF. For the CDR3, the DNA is TGTGCCAGCAGCCAAGATCTGACTAGCGGACGCACAGATACGCAGTATTTT.

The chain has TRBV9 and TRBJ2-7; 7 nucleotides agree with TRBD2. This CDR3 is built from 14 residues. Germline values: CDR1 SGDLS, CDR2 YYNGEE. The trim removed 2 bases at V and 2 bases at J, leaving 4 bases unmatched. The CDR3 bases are TGTGCCAGCAGCGTCTCTAGCGGACCCTACGAGCAGTACTTC. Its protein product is CASSVSSGPYEQYF. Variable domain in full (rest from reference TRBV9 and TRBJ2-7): DSGVTQTPKHLITATGQRVTLRCSPRSGDLSVYWYQQSLDQGLQFLIQYYNGEERAKGNILERFSAQQFPDLHSELNLSSLELGDSALYFCASSVSSGPYEQYFGPGTRLTVT.

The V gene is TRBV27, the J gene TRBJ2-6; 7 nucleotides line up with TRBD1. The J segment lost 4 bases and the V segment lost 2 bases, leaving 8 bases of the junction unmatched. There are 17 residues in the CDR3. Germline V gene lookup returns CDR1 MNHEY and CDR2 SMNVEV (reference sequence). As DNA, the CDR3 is TGTGCCAGCAGTTTAATACAGGGGACGCCCGGGGCCAACGTCCTGACTTTC. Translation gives CASSLIQGTPGANVLTF.

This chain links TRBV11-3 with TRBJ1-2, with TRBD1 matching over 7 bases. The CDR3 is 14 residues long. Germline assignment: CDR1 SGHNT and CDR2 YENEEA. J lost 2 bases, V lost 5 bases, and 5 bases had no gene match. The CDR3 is CASSPRTGNYGYTF. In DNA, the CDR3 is TGTGCCAGCAGCCCTCGGACAGGCAACTATGGCTACACCTTC.

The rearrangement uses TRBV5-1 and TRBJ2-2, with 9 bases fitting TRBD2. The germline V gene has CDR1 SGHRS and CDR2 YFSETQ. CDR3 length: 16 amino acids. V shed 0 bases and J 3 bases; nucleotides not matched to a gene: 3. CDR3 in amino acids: CASSLGLAVYTGELFF. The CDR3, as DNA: TGCGCCAGCAGCTTGGGACTAGCGGTATACACCGGGGAGCTGTTTTTT.

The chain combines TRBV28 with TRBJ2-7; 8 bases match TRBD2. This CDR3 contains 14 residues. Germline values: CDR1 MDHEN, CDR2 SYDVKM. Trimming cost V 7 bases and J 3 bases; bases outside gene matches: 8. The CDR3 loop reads CASTDGTRIYEQYF. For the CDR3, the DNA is TGTGCCAGCACCGACGGGACTAGAATCTACGAGCAGTACTTC.

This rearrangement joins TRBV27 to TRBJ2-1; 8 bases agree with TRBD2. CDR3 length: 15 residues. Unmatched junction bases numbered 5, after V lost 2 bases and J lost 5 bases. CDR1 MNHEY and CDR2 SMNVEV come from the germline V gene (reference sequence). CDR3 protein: CASSLLGGVNNEQFF. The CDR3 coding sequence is TGTGCCAGCAGTTTACTCGGGGGGGTTAACAATGAGCAGTTCTTC.

The CDR3 DNA is TGTGCCATCAGTGGGGGGGAGTTGGACACTGAAGCTTTCTTT. This encodes CAISGGELDTEAFF. The chain uses TRBV10-3 and TRBJ1-1; the D gene is possibly TRBD1 (5 bases). Per the germline V gene, CDR1 is ENHRY and CDR2 is SYGVKD. This CDR3 has 14 residues. With 4 bases removed from V and 3 bases from J, the gap between germline ends came to 12 bases.

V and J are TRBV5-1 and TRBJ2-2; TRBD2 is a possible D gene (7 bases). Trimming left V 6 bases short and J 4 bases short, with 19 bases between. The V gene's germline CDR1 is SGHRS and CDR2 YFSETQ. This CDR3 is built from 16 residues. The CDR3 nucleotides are TGCGCCAGCAAGGGTCCTGGTGCGGGGGCCACCGGGGAGCTGTTTTTT. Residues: CASKGPGAGATGELFF.

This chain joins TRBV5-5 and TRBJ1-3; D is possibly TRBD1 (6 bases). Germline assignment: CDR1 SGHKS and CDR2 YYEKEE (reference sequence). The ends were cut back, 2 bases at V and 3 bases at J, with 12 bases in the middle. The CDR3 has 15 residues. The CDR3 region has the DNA TGTGCCAGCAGCTTAATAGACAGGAATGGAAACACCATATATTTT. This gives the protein CASSLIDRNGNTIYF.

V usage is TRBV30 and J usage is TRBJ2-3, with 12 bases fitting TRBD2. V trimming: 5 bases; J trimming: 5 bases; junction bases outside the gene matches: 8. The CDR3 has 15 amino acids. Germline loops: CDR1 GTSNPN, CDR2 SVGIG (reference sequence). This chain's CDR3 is CAWGASGRVRDTQYF. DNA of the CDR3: TGTGCCTGGGGGGCTAGCGGGAGGGTAAGAGATACGCAGTATTTT.

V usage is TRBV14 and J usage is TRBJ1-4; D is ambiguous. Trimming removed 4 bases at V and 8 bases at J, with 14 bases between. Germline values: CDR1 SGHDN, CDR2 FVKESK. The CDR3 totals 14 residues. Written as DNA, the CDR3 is TGTGCCAGCAGCCCTAGTCAGATTCCAGAAAAACTGTTTTTT. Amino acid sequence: CASSPSQIPEKLFF.

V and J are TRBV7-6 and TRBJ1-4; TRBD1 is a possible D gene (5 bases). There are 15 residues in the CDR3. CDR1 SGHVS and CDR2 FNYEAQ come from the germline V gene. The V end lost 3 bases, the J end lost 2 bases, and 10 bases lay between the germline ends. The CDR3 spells CASSFQGGTNEKLFF. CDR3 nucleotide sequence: TGTGCCAGCAGCTTCCAGGGAGGGACTAATGAAAAACTGTTTTTT.

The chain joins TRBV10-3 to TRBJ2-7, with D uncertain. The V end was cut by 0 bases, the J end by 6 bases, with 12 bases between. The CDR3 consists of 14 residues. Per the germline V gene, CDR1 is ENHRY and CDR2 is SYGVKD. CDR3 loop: CAISESYPLGEQYF. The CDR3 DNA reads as TGTGCCATCAGTGAGTCGTACCCTCTAGGCGAGCAGTACTTC.

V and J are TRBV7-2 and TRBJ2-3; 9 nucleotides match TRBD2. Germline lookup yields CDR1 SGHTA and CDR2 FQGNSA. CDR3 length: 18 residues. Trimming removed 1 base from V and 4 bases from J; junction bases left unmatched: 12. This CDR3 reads CASSLVGRSGRRADTQYF. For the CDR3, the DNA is TGTGCCAGCAGCTTAGTGGGGCGGAGCGGGAGGCGTGCAGATACGCAGTATTTT. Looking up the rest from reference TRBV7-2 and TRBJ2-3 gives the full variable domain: GAGVSQSPSNKVTEKGKDVELRCDPISGHTALYWYRQSLGQGLEFLIYFQGNSAPDKSGLPSDRFSAERTGGSVSTLTIQRTQQEDSAVYLCASSLVGRSGRRADTQYFGPGTRLTVL.

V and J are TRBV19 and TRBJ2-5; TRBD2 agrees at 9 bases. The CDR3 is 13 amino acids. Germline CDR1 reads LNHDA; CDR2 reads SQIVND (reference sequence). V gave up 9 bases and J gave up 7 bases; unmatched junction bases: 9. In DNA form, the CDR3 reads TGTGCCAGAATAGCGGGAGACGGGACGACCCAGTACTTC. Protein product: CARIAGDGTTQYF.

In DNA, the CDR3 is TGTGCCATCACCGAGGGGACAGGGGTGAGGGAGCAGTACTTC. Amino acid sequence: CAITEGTGVREQYF. The rearrangement joins TRBV10-3 to TRBJ2-7; 10 bases fit TRBD1. There are 14 residues in the CDR3. Germline values: CDR1 ENHRY, CDR2 SYGVKD. V was clipped by 7 bases and J by 7 bases; unmatched bases: 10.

The CDR3 sequence: CAISDGVEQYF. The DNA of the CDR3 is TGTGCCATCAGTGACGGGGTCGAGCAGTACTTC. The V gene is TRBV10-3, the J gene TRBJ2-7; tentatively, D is TRBD2 (5 bases). The CDR3 covers 11 residues. Trimming pared 3 bases from V and 6 bases from J, leaving 6 bases between. Germline V CDR1 and CDR2: ENHRY, SYGVKD.

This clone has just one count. The CDR3 protein is CASSQSTQGYTEAFF. Here the CDR3 DNA reads TGCGCCAGCAGCCAATCAACCCAGGGTTACACTGAAGCTTTCTTT. The gene calls are TRBV4-1 and TRBJ1-1; weak D call: TRBD1 (5 bases). Trimming took 2 bases from V and 3 from J, leaving 13 bases between them. Germline CDR1 and CDR2: MGHRA and YSYEKL. The CDR3 is 15 amino acids.